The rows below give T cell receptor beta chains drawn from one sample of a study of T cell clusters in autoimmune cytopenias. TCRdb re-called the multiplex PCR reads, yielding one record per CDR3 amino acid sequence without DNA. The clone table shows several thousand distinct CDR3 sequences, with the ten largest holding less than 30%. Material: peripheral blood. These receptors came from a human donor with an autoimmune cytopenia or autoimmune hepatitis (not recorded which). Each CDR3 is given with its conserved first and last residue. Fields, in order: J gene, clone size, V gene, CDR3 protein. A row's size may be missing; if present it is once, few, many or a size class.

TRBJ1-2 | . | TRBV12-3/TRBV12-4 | CASSPQGSYGYTF
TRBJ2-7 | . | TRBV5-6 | CASSHGTGFSYEQYF
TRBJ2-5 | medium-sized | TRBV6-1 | CASSGLAGGSYQETQYF
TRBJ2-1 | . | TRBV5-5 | CASSLNGDPRVYEQFF
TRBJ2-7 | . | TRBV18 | CASSNRQGGYEQYF
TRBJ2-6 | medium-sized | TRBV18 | CASSRSGLSGANVLTF
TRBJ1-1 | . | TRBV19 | CASMVMNTEAFF
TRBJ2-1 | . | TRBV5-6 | CASSLPYGTSQFF
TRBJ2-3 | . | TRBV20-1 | CSARGGQGARETDTQYF
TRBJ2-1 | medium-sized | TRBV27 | CASSLGTGGDNEQFF
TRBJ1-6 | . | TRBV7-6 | CASSQQGTASPLHF
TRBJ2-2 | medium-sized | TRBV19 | CASTLEDTGELFF
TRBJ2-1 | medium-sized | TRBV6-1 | CASSPPARGLAGWYNEQFF
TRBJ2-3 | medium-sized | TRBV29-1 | CSVEVGRTGTQYF
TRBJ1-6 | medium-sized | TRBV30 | CAWSDPWQGDNSPLHF
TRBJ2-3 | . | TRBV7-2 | CASSRLGADTQYF
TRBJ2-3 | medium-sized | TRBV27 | CASSFSGSSQYF